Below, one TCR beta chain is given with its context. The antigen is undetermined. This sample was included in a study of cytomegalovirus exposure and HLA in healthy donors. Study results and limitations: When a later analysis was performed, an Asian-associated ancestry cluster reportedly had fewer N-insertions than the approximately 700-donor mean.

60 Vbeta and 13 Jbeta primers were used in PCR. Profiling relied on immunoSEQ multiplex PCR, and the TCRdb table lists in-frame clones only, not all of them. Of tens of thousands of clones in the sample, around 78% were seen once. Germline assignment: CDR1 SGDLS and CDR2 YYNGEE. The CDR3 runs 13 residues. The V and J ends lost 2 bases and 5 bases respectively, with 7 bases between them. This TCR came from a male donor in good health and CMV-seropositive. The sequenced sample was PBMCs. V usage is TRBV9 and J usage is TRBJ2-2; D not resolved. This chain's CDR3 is CASSVPLTGELFF. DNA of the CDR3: TGTGCCAGCAGCGTTCCTTTGACCGGGGAGCTGTTTTTT.